The table lists the clone carrying this T cell receptor (beta chain) with a few counts. This entry belongs to a study of molecular identifiers for immune sequencing clone quantification. Each CDR3 protein gets one entry after TCRdb re-called the PCR reads with MiXCR. The sample carries about 640,000 distinct CDR3 sequences, about 20% recorded once. The germline V gene has CDR1 SNHLY and CDR2 FYNNEI. The length of the CDR3 is 17 residues. The junction had 16 bases not matched to a gene; V was cut back by 6 bases and J by 9 bases. V is TRBV2 and J is TRBJ2-1; the match to TRBD2 covers 11 bases. The source material was naive CD8+ T cells from blood, with Jurkat cell RNA spiked in. The sample's subset: FACS-sorted CD8+CD4-CCR7+CD45RA+ naive T cells. The sequence came from a human donor in good health. Some libraries in this study had Jurkat cell RNA spiked in. CDR3 nucleotides: TGTGCCAGCAGGGATCTCTTCACTAGCGGGAGTCTTGGTGAGCAGTTCTTC. Amino acids: CASRDLFTSGSLGEQFF.